Listed below are T cell receptor beta chains from one sample, sequenced in a study of human T cells and chemical hapten exposure. TCRdb re-derived calls from the RACE reads in MiXCR, one entry per CDR3 protein. The sample has roughly 100,000 distinct CDR3 sequences; 7.5% to 10% are singletons. Sequenced here: whole blood, sampled in connection with sensitization to the hapten diphenylcyclopropenone (DPC). The receptors originated from a woman aged 35 to 49 with alopecia areata. Some clones in this sample may be carry-over from other donors' samples. Both conserved end residues are part of each CDR3. A D gene is named only where the DNA matches it firmly. The listing skips clone size in some rows; elsewhere it reads once, few, many or a size class.

many,TRBV7-9,TRBJ2-5,TRBD2,CASSRNPGLAGGETQYF,TGTGCCAGCAGCCGAAATCCCGGACTAGCGGGAGGAGAGACCCAGTACTTC
.,TRBV20-1,TRBJ2-7,.,CSARSGTYEQYF,TGCAGTGCTCGCTCGGGCACCTACGAGCAGTACTTC
few,TRBV5-1,TRBJ2-5,.,CASSLRPGQETQYF,TGCGCCAGCAGCTTGCGCCCGGGACAAGAGACCCAGTACTTC
many,TRBV3-1,TRBJ2-1,.,CASSSGTGGYNEQFF,TGTGCCAGCAGCTCTGGGACTGGTGGTTACAATGAGCAGTTCTTC
.,TRBV7-9,TRBJ2-7,TRBD1,CASSSLTGGESYEQYF,TGTGCCAGCAGCTCACTAACAGGGGGCGAGTCCTACGAGCAGTACTTC
few,TRBV4-3,TRBJ2-2,TRBD1,CASSQGRTGAAVGELFF,TGCGCCAGCAGCCAAGGCAGGACAGGGGCGGCGGTCGGGGAGCTGTTTTTT
few,TRBV19,TRBJ2-1,.,CASSPRDLGNEQFF,TGTGCCAGTAGTCCTCGGGACTTGGGGAATGAGCAGTTCTTC
few,TRBV7-2,TRBJ1-2,TRBD1,CASSSDRANYGYTF,TGTGCCAGCAGCTCAGACAGGGCTAACTATGGCTACACCTTC
.,TRBV4-2,TRBJ2-7,TRBD2,CASSHPGGAGGGYEQYF,TGTGCCAGCAGCCACCCCGGGGGAGCGGGGGGAGGATACGAGCAGTACTTC
few,TRBV7-9,TRBJ2-7,.,CASSLSLGGTEQYF,TGTGCCAGCAGCTTAAGCCTGGGCGGGACCGAGCAGTACTTC
few,TRBV7-9,TRBJ1-5,TRBD1,CASGTGDQPQHF,TGTGCCAGCGGAACAGGGGATCAGCCCCAGCATTTT
many,TRBV7-7,TRBJ2-3,.,CASSASGTDTQYF,TGTGCTAGCAGCGCCTCGGGGACAGATACGCAGTATTTT
.,TRBV29-1,TRBJ2-3,.,CSVEGGPTDTQYF,TGCAGCGTTGAGGGAGGCCCCACAGATACGCAGTATTTT
.,TRBV2,TRBJ2-1,.,CASSPMASDYEQFF,TGTGCCAGCAGTCCCATGGCTAGCGATTATGAGCAGTTCTTC
.,TRBV20-1,TRBJ2-5,TRBD2,CSARAPLGTSGSSETQYF,TGCAGTGCTAGAGCCCCTCTCGGGACTAGCGGGAGCTCGGAGACCCAGTACTTC
few,TRBV4-1,TRBJ2-7,TRBD2,CASGKREGYEQYF,TGCGCCAGCGGAAAGCGGGAGGGTTACGAGCAGTACTTC
many,TRBV9,TRBJ1-2,TRBD1,CASSLRDSPIYGYTF,TGTGCCAGCAGCTTGCGGGACAGCCCTATCTATGGCTACACCTTC
.,TRBV4-1,TRBJ2-1,.,CASSQGGGLSLNNKQFF,TGCGCCAGCAGCCAAGGAGGGGGACTGAGCCTAAACAATAAGCAGTTCTTC
few,TRBV7-2,TRBJ1-5,TRBD1,CASSLIGTGDSGQPQHF,TGTGCCAGCAGCTTGATAGGGACAGGGGATTCGGGTCAGCCCCAGCATTTT
many,TRBV18,TRBJ1-6,TRBD1,CASSPDRESPLHF,TGTGCCAGCTCACCCGACAGGGAATCACCCCTCCACTTT
few,TRBV20-1,TRBJ2-7,.,CSAQSGGQGEQYF,TGCAGTGCTCAAAGTGGGGGGCAGGGCGAGCAGTACTTC
.,TRBV29-1,TRBJ2-1,TRBD1,CSVENRDRGDEQFF,TGCAGCGTCGAGAATCGGGACAGGGGCGATGAGCAGTTCTTC
many,TRBV29-1,TRBJ2-1,.,CSVGGSYNEQFF,TGCAGCGTTGGGGGCTCCTACAATGAGCAGTTCTTC
many,TRBV20-1,TRBJ2-1,TRBD2,CSATRTSGSNEQFF,TGCAGTGCTACCCGGACTAGCGGGAGCAATGAGCAGTTCTTC
many,TRBV12-3/TRBV12-4,TRBJ1-4,.,CASSLGHTNEKLFF,TGTGCCAGCAGCCTTGGACACACTAATGAAAAACTGTTTTTT
.,TRBV5-4,TRBJ2-3,.,CASRGTAGSTDTQYF,TGTGCCAGCAGGGGAACTGCGGGGAGCACAGATACGCAGTATTTT
many,TRBV7-2,TRBJ2-3,TRBD2,CASSLEGTRGTQYF,TGTGCCAGCAGCTTAGAGGGGACTAGAGGAACGCAGTATTTT
few,TRBV27,TRBJ1-1,.,CASSLPDSQDTEAFF,TGTGCCAGCAGTTTACCGGACAGTCAGGACACTGAAGCTTTCTTT
many,TRBV4-1,TRBJ2-5,TRBD2,CASSPLRNSGRFSQETQYF,TGCGCCAGCAGCCCATTACGGAATAGCGGGAGATTTTCACAAGAGACCCAGTACTTC
many,TRBV15,TRBJ1-2,.,CATSRRDIANYGYTF,TGTGCCACCAGCAGACGGGACATAGCTAACTATGGCTACACCTTC
many,TRBV10-3,TRBJ1-1,.,CAISGGPGSLNTEAFF,TGTGCCATCAGCGGCGGTCCCGGCAGCCTGAACACTGAAGCTTTCTTT
many,TRBV11-2,TRBJ2-7,TRBD2,CASSLRSGGYEQYF,TGTGCCAGCAGCTTACGATCGGGGGGCTACGAGCAGTACTTC
medium-sized,TRBV11-2,TRBJ2-2,.,CASSLVDTGELFF,TGTGCCAGCAGCCTCGTGGACACCGGGGAGCTGTTTTTT
.,TRBV18,TRBJ1-5,.,CASSPAGPFWPQHF,TGTGCCAGCTCACCTGCAGGTCCGTTTTGGCCCCAGCATTTT
.,TRBV5-1,TRBJ2-3,.,CASKGGVYTDTQYF,TGCGCCAGCAAGGGTGGCGTATACACAGATACGCAGTATTTT
many,TRBV11-2,TRBJ2-3,.,CASSLAPGPGDTQYF,TGTGCCAGCAGCTTAGCTCCTGGGCCGGGAGATACGCAGTATTTT
.,TRBV11-2,TRBJ2-1,.,CASSQSTGSYNEQFF,TGTGCCAGCAGCCAGAGTACGGGCTCCTACAATGAGCAGTTCTTC
.,TRBV29-1,TRBJ2-3,.,CSVRYTDTQYF,TGCAGCGTCAGGTACACAGATACGCAGTATTTT
.,TRBV19,TRBJ2-1,.,CASSILSGISYNEQFF,TGTGCCAGTAGTATCCTTAGCGGAATCTCCTACAATGAGCAGTTCTTC
many,TRBV28,TRBJ2-5,.,CASTREGPRETQYF,TGTGCCAGCACGCGAGAGGGCCCCCGGGAGACCCAGTACTTC
.,TRBV20-1,TRBJ2-3,TRBD1,CSAQIDRVTQYF,TGCAGTGCTCAAATTGACAGGGTTACGCAGTATTTT